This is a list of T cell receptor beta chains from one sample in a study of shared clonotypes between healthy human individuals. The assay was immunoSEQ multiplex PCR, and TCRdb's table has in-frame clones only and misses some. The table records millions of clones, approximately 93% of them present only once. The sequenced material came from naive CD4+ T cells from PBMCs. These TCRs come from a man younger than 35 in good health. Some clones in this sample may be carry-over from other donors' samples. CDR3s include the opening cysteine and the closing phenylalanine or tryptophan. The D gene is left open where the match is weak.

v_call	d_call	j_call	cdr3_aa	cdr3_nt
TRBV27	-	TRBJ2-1	CASGGPGYNEQFF	TGTGCCAGCGGGGGCCCAGGTTACAATGAGCAGTTCTTC
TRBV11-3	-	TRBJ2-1	CASSFFFSGEQFF	TGTGCCAGCAGCTTCTTTTTTTCCGGAGAGCAGTTCTTC
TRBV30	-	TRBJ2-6	CAWTLDRASGANVLTF	TGTGCCTGGACTTTGGACAGAGCCTCTGGGGCCAACGTCCTGACTTTC
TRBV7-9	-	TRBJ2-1	CASSLAVPGFGSFF	TGTGCCAGCAGCTTAGCGGTTCCGGGGTTTGGGTCGTTCTTC
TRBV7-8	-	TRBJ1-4	CASSPTGGTYNEKLFF	TGTGCCAGCAGCCCGACCGGAGGAACCTATAATGAAAAACTGTTTTTT
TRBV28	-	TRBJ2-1	CASSLLGSYNEQFF	TGTGCCAGCAGTTTATTGGGTTCCTACAATGAGCAGTTCTTC
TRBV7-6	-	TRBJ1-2	CASSSSWSVGYTF	TGTGCCAGCAGCTCCAGCTGGTCTGTGGGCTACACCTTC
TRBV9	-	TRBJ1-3	CASSGGAGNTIYF	TGTGCCAGCAGCGGGGGTGCTGGAAACACCATATATTTT
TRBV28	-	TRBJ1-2	CASSLLGGYGYTF	TGTGCCAGCAGTTTACTTGGCGGGTACGGCTACACCTTC
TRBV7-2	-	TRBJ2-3	CASSLGLADTQYF	TGTGCCAGCAGCTTAGGGTTAGCAGATACGCAGTATTTT